The 27 T cell receptor beta chains below were found in one sample sequenced in a study of T-cell reconstitution after alpha-beta-depleted transplantation in children. Preparation of the TCRbeta library involved a method that used unique molecular identifiers. One entry per CDR3 protein, called by TCRdb with MiXCR from the PCR reads. This table holds about 980,000 distinct CDR3 sequences, less than 30% found once. Specimen: PBMCs, mostly from graft donor cells, collected 360 days after TCRalphabeta/CD19-depleted stem cell transplant. These receptors were taken from a boy younger than two who had a stem cell transplant for SCID, so the T cells may come from the graft donor.

This clonotype came up once. The chain carries TRBV20-1 and TRBJ2-3; 13 bases line up with TRBD2. This CDR3 is 16 amino acids long. From germline, CDR1 is DFQATT and CDR2 SNEGSKA (reference sequence). The trim removed 6 bases at V and 2 bases at J, leaving 8 bases unmatched. The CDR3 here is CSAAGTSGEITDTQYF. The CDR3 DNA follows: TGCAGTGCAGCCGGGACTAGCGGGGAGATCACAGATACGCAGTATTTT.

A few counts support this clonotype. The chain is built from TRBV2 and TRBJ2-1; D assignment may be TRBD1 or TRBD2 (5 bases each). The V end was cut by 4 bases, the J end by 7 bases, with 11 bases between. Per germline, CDR1 SNHLY and CDR2 FYNNEI. This CDR3 region has 13 residues. The CDR3 is CASSGGEGNEQFF. As DNA, the CDR3 is TGTGCCAGCAGTGGTGGTGAGGGGAATGAGCAGTTCTTC.

In this sample, this clonotype turned up a few times. The CDR3 DNA sequence: TGCGCCAGCAGCCACGCTCCTTGGGGGAACACTGAAGCTTTCTTT. Its translation: CASSHAPWGNTEAFF. The chain links TRBV4-3 to TRBJ1-1; D unresolved. Trimming pared 3 bases from V and 1 base from J, leaving 12 bases between. Germline lookup yields CDR1 LGHNA and CDR2 YSLEER. The CDR3 runs 15 residues.

There are a few counts of this clonotype. The gene calls are TRBV10-3 and TRBJ2-7; no clear D. The V and J ends lost 3 bases and 1 base respectively, with 19 bases between them. CDR3 size: 17 residues. The germline V gene has CDR1 ENHRY and CDR2 SYGVKD. DNA for the CDR3: TGTGCCATCAGTGATCCCCCCGGCGGAACCAAATCCTACGAGCAGTACTTC. Protein sequence: CAISDPPGGTKSYEQYF.

This clonotype has more than one count but fewer than ten. The chain is built from TRBV5-1 and TRBJ1-1; maybe TRBD1 (5 bases). Looked up from germline, CDR1 is SGHRS and CDR2 is YFSETQ. Trimming stripped 4 bases from V and 1 base from J, with 11 bases between. CDR3 length equals 14 residues. The CDR3 bases are TGCGCCAGCAGCCTGACAGAGAGGAACACTGAAGCTTTCTTT. This encodes CASSLTERNTEAFF.

This clonotype was counted many times. This chain links TRBV11-2 with TRBJ1-1; the D gene is possibly TRBD1 (5 bases). This CDR3 is built from 14 residues. CDR1 and CDR2 (germline): SGHAT, FQNNGV. The V gene lost 4 bases and the J gene lost 4 bases, with 13 bases spanning the gap. CDR3 amino acids: CASSSLVGGTEAFF. DNA for the CDR3: TGTGCCAGCAGCTCATTAGTCGGGGGCACTGAAGCTTTCTTT.

This clonotype was picked up a small number of times. The J gene is TRBJ2-1, the V gene TRBV10-3; 14 bases match TRBD2. Germline assignment: CDR1 ENHRY and CDR2 SYGVKD. After removal of 3 bases from V and 6 bases from J, the junction contained 16 bases not matched to a gene. The CDR3 loop spans 20 amino acids. CDR3 nucleotides: TGTGCCATCAGTGACCCCTGGCCCGGGACTAGCGGGGGCCCGACCAATGAGCAGTTCTTC. This gives the protein CAISDPWPGTSGGPTNEQFF.

As DNA, the CDR3 is TGCGCCAGCAGCTTAGGGAGGGGGCCAAACACTGAAGCTTTCTTT. It encodes CASSLGRGPNTEAFF. The V gene is TRBV5-1, the J gene TRBJ1-1; 7 bases map to TRBD1. V shed 2 bases, J shed 2 bases, and the junction held 6 bases outside the gene matches. CDR3 length: 15 amino acids. Germline V lookup: CDR1 SGHRS, CDR2 YFSETQ.

This clonotype was recorded a few times. The gene calls are TRBV5-1 and TRBJ2-1; the match to TRBD1 covers 8 bases. The germline CDR1 and CDR2 sequences are SGHRS and YFSETQ. The trim removed 6 bases at V and 6 bases at J, leaving 11 bases unmatched. The CDR3 contains 15 residues. The CDR3 DNA is TGCGCCAGCAAACGTAACCCGGACAGGGCCAATGAGCAGTTCTTC. Its protein is CASKRNPDRANEQFF.

This chain uses TRBV4-1 with TRBJ2-1; a weak D match, TRBD1 (5 bases). The CDR3 extends over 17 amino acids. V was shortened by 0 bases and J by 1 base, with 13 bases between the two germline ends. Looked up from germline, CDR1 is MGHRA and CDR2 is YSYEKL. This CDR3 reads CASSQDPTGPSYNEQFF. DNA of the CDR3: TGCGCCAGCAGCCAAGACCCTACAGGCCCTTCCTACAATGAGCAGTTCTTC.

This clonotype was seen a few times. CDR3 nucleotide sequence: TGTGCCAGCAGCTTAGCGGCAGGTATCTCCTACGAGCAGTACTTC. This encodes CASSLAAGISYEQYF. The chain links TRBV7-8 to TRBJ2-7; the D is unclear. With 0 bases removed from V and 0 bases from J, the gap between germline ends came to 9 bases. Germline V gene data show CDR1 as SGHVS and CDR2 as FQNEAQ. CDR3 length: 15 amino acids. Full variable domain (rest looked up from reference TRBV7-8 and TRBJ2-7): GAGVSQSPRYKVAKRGQDVALRCDPISGHVSLFWYQQALGQGPEFLTYFQNEAQLDKSGLPSDRFFAERPEGSVSTLKIQRTQQEDSAVYLCASSLAAGISYEQYFGPGTRLTVT.

The chain links TRBV10-3 to TRBJ2-5; D remains unclear. V lost 0 bases and J lost 5, with 4 bases in between. This CDR3 comprises 12 residues. Germline V gives CDR1 ENHRY, CDR2 SYGVKD. The CDR3 region has the DNA TGTGCCATCAGTGAGTCGATGGAGACCCAGTACTTC. It is translated as CAISESMETQYF.

This clonotype was seen a handful of times. The rearrangement links TRBV28 to TRBJ1-5; D not resolved. CDR1 is MDHEN, CDR2 SYDVKM, per germline. Trimming removed 6 bases from V and 2 bases from J, with 17 bases in between. This CDR3 comprises 16 residues. CDR3 in DNA: TGTGCCAGCAGCCTCAACCCCAGTTCTGGCAATCAGCCCCAGCATTTT. Translated: CASSLNPSSGNQPQHF.

The rearrangement joins TRBV12-3 or TRBV12-4 to TRBJ2-7, with a possible D match to TRBD2 (6 bases). The CDR3 is made up of 16 amino acids. With 3 bases removed from V and 2 bases from J, the gap between germline ends came to 17 bases. CDR3 bases: TGTGCCAGCAGTTTGTTAATATTAGAGCGGGCCTACGAGCAGTACTTC. Its protein product is CASSLLILERAYEQYF.

This clonotype was observed a single time. This sequence joins TRBV12-3 or TRBV12-4 and TRBJ1-6, with D unclear. Trimming took off 2 bases at V and 9 bases at J, with 14 bases between the two ends. The CDR3 spans 15 residues. The CDR3 sequence: CASSLRQVRGSPLHF. In DNA form, the CDR3 reads TGTGCCAGCAGTTTAAGGCAGGTTCGGGGTTCACCCCTCCACTTT.

Only a few counts were recorded for this clonotype. This sequence joins TRBV5-1 and TRBJ2-3, with D hard to call. The CDR3 sequence is 15 residues long. Germline V CDR1 and CDR2: SGHRS, YFSETQ. V gave up 1 base and J gave up 2 bases, with 11 bases separating them. The CDR3 sequence is CASSLSTGVTDTQYF. The CDR3, as DNA: TGCGCCAGCAGCTTGTCGACGGGCGTCACAGATACGCAGTATTTT.

This clonotype was seen a handful of times. The CDR3 sequence is CASSLTRVYGNTGELFF. The CDR3 bases are TGTGCCAGCAGCTTAACTAGGGTCTACGGGAACACCGGGGAGCTGTTTTTT. The V call is TRBV7-9, the J call TRBJ2-2; TRBD2 is a possible D gene (5 bases). Germline lookup yields CDR1 SEHNR and CDR2 FQNEAQ (reference sequence). Deletions cut 2 bases from V and 1 base from J, with 14 bases between. The CDR3 extends over 17 amino acids.

Notes on this clonotype: One junction end does not reproduce the germline sequence, and a read error may be involved. This sequence joins TRBV28 and TRBJ1-5, with D perhaps TRBD1 (6 bases). CDR1 and CDR2 from the germline V gene are MDHEN and SYDVKM. The CDR3 is 13 residues long. CDR3 protein: CASLGGGGQPEHF. CDR3 DNA: TGTGCCAGCCTAGGGGGGGGCGGTCAGCCCGAGCATTTT.

The chain is built from TRBV12-3 or TRBV12-4 and TRBJ2-7, with no clear D. Deletions cut 5 bases from V and 0 bases from J, with 8 bases between. CDR3 length: 13 amino acids. The CDR3 here is CASSPGHSYEQYF. CDR3 coding DNA: TGTGCCAGCAGTCCGGGCCACTCCTACGAGCAGTACTTC.

This clonotype has just a few counts. This chain joins TRBV12-3 or TRBV12-4 and TRBJ2-5; 7 bases are shared with TRBD1. There are 14 residues in the CDR3. With V trimmed by 5 bases and J by 1 base, 4 bases remained unmatched. The CDR3 sequence: CASSPGQLQETQYF. The CDR3 DNA is TGTGCCAGCAGTCCGGGACAGCTCCAAGAGACCCAGTACTTC.

There are a few counts of this clonotype. The chain employs TRBV6-5 and TRBJ2-1; 11 positions agree with TRBD2. With V trimmed by 0 bases and J by 8 bases, 0 bases remained unmatched. The CDR3 covers 14 residues. Germline CDR1 and CDR2: MNHEY and SVGAGI. The CDR3 loop reads CASSYSLAGDEQFF. Written as DNA, the CDR3 is TGTGCCAGCAGTTACTCACTAGCGGGGGATGAGCAGTTCTTC.

V and J are TRBV5-4 and TRBJ2-5, with 8 bases that match TRBD2. V shed 5 bases and J 1 base; nucleotides not matched to a gene: 10. The CDR3 length is 16 residues. The germline V gene encodes CDR1 SGHNT and CDR2 YYREEE (reference sequence). CDR3 bases: TGTGCCAGCAGTGAGAACGGGGGGGCCTCCCAAGAGACCCAGTACTTC. The encoded protein is CASSENGGASQETQYF.

This clonotype occurred a few times. V usage is TRBV9 and J usage is TRBJ2-5; 9 nucleotides match TRBD2. The V and J ends lost 4 bases and 4 bases, in that order; junction bases with no gene match: 8. CDR1 is SGDLS and CDR2 is YYNGEE in the germline V gene. The CDR3 totals 15 residues. The CDR3 is CASSTSGLAGETQYF. The CDR3 nucleotides read TGTGCCAGCAGCACCTCGGGACTAGCTGGAGAGACCCAGTACTTC.

The sample holds a few counts of this clonotype. This rearrangement joins TRBV5-1 to TRBJ2-3, with 9 positions matching TRBD2. Germline CDR1 and CDR2: SGHRS and YFSETQ. This CDR3 spans 16 amino acids. After removal of 1 base from V and 2 bases from J, the junction contained 5 bases not matched to a gene. The CDR3 here is CASSLSGLAFTDTQYF. CDR3 nucleotide sequence: TGCGCCAGCAGCTTGAGCGGACTAGCGTTCACAGATACGCAGTATTTT.

This clonotype appeared a few times. The chain has TRBV5-1 and TRBJ2-1; 10 nucleotides match TRBD1. The junction had 7 bases not matched to a gene; V was cut back by 1 base and J by 9 bases. The CDR3 sequence is 15 residues long. CDR1 and CDR2 (germline): SGHRS, YFSETQ. The DNA for the CDR3 is TGCGCCAGCAGCTTGAGACAGGGGGCACAGGGTGAGCAGTTCTTC. Translated: CASSLRQGAQGEQFF.

The rearrangement uses TRBV5-1 and TRBJ2-3, with a weak D call TRBD2 (7 bases). V was trimmed by 5 bases and J by 5 bases, leaving 18 bases between them. Germline CDR1 reads SGHRS; CDR2 reads YFSETQ. The CDR3 covers 15 residues. The CDR3 spells CASRGVGGPVDTQYF. CDR3 bases: TGCGCCAGCAGAGGGGTGGGGGGGCCCGTAGATACGCAGTATTTT. Using reference TRBV5-1 and TRBJ2-3 for the parts outside the CDR3, the full variable domain is KAGVTQTPRYLIKTRGQQVTLSCSPISGHRSVSWYQQTPGQGLQFLFEYFSETQRNKGNFPGRFSGRQFSNSRSEMNVSTLELGDSALYLCASRGVGGPVDTQYFGPGTRLTVL.

V gene TRBV2 combines with J gene TRBJ1-6; TRBD1 matches 7 bases. The CDR3 runs to 14 residues. V lost 2 bases to trimming and J lost 10 bases; unmatched junction nucleotides: 5. Germline V gene sequence: CDR1 SNHLY, CDR2 FYNNEI. CDR3 loop: CASSERTGYSPLHF. The CDR3 DNA is TGTGCCAGCAGTGAACGGACAGGTTACTCACCCCTCCACTTT.